Detailed here is one T cell receptor beta chain. The data derive from a study of shared clonotypes between healthy human individuals. V lost 6 bases and J 8 bases, leaving 16 bases between the germline ends. Germline CDR1 MDHEN, CDR2 SYDVKM. The CDR3 spans 13 residues. Repertoires were generated with immunoSEQ multiplex PCR, while TCRdb's copy carries only in-frame clones and drops some. Among around 1.1 million clones listed, 70% to 85% were seen once. The sample comprised memory CD4+ T cells from PBMCs. Sample subset: CD45RA-negative fraction. This receptor was obtained from a man aged 18-30 years in good health. Some clones in this sample may be carry-over from other donors' samples. This chain links TRBV28 with TRBJ1-2; tentative D call: TRBD1 (6 bases). This CDR3 reads CASSLGTPGGYTF. The CDR3 DNA follows: TGTGCCAGCAGCCTTGGGACACCAGGGGGCTACACCTTC.